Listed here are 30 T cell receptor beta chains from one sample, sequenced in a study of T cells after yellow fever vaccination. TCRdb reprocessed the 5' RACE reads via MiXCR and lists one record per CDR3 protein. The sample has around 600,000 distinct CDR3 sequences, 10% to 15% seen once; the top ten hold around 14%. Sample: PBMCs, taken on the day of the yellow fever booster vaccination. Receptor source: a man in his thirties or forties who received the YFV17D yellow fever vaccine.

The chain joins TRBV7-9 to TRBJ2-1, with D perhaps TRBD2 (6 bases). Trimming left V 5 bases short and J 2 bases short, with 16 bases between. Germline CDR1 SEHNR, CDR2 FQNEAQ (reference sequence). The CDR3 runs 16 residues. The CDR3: CASSLLAWGAYNEQFF. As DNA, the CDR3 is TGTGCCAGCAGCCTACTAGCCTGGGGCGCCTACAATGAGCAGTTCTTC. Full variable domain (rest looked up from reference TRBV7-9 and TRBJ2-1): DTGVSQNPRHKITKRGQNVTFRCDPISEHNRLYWYRQTLGQGPEFLTYFQNEAQLEKSRLLSDRFSAERPKGSFSTLEIQRTEQGDSAMYLCASSLLAWGAYNEQFFGPGTRLTVL.

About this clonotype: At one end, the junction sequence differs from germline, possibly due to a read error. The CDR3 spells CSARDPAGGSSYEQHF. Written as DNA, the CDR3 is TGCAGTGCTAGAGATCCCGCGGGGGGAAGCTCCTACGAGCAGCACTTC. The rearrangement joins TRBV20-1 to TRBJ2-7; 8 bases map to TRBD2. Germline V lookup: CDR1 DFQATT, CDR2 SNEGSKA (reference sequence). The CDR3 spans 16 residues.

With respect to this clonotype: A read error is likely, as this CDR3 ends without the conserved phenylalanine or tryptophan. The CDR3 reads CASSQATGTNEQFI. DNA of the CDR3: TGCGCCAGCAGCCAAGCCACAGGGACCAATGAGCAGTTCATC. This chain connects TRBV4-3 to TRBJ2-1, with D perhaps matching TRBD1 (6 bases). V lost 1 base and J 6 bases, leaving 10 bases between the germline ends. CDR1 and CDR2 from the germline V gene are LGHNA and YSLEER. The CDR3 loop spans 14 amino acids.

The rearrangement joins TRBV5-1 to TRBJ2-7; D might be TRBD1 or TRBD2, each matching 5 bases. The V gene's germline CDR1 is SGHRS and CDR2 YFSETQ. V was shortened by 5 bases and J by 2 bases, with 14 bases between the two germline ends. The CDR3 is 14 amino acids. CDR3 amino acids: CASSLGRMPYEQYF. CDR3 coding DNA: TGCGCCAGCAGTCTGGGACGGATGCCCTACGAGCAGTACTTC.

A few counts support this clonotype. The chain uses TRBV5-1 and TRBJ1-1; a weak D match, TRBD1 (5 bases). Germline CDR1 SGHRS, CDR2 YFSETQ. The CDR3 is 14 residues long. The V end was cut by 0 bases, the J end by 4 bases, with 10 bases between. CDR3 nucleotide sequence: TGCGCCAGCAGCTTGGTTACGGGGGTCACTGAAGCTTTCTTT. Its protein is CASSLVTGVTEAFF. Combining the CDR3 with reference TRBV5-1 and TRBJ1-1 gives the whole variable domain KAGVTQTPRYLIKTRGQQVTLSCSPISGHRSVSWYQQTPGQGLQFLFEYFSETQRNKGNFPGRFSGRQFSNSRSEMNVSTLELGDSALYLCASSLVTGVTEAFFGQGTRLTVV.

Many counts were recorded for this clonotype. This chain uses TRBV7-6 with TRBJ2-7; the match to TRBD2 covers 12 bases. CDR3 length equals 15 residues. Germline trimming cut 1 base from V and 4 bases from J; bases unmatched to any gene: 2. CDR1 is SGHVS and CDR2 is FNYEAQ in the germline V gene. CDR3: CASSLETSGSYEQYF. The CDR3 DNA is TGTGCCAGCAGCTTAGAGACTAGCGGGAGTTACGAGCAGTACTTC.

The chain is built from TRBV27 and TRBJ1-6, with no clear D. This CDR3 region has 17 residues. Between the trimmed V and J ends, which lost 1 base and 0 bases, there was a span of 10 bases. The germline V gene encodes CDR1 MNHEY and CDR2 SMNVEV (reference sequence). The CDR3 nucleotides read TGTGCCAGCAGTTTATACGGGCCGAGCTCCTATAATTCACCCCTCCACTTT. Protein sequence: CASSLYGPSSYNSPLHF.

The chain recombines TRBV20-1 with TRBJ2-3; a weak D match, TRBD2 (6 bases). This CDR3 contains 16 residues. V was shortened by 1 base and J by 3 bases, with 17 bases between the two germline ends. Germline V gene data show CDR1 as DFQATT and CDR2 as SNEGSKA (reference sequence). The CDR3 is CSARGMVEGLTDTQYF. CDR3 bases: TGCAGTGCTAGAGGGATGGTAGAGGGACTGACAGATACGCAGTATTTT.

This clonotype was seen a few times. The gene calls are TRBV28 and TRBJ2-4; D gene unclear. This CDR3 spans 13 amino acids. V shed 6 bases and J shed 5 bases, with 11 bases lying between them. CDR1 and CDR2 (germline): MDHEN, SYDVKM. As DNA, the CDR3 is TGTGCCAGCAGCCTGCCGAAGGAAAACATTCAGTACTTC. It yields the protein CASSLPKENIQYF.

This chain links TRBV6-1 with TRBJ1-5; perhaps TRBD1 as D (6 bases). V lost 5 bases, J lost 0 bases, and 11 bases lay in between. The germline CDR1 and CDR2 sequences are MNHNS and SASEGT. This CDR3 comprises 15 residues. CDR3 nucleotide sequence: TGTGCCAGCAGTCCCGGGACAACTAGCAATCAGCCCCAGCATTTT. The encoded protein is CASSPGTTSNQPQHF.

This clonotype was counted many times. The CDR3 sequence: CAISETGAGETQYF. The CDR3 nucleotides are TGTGCCATCAGTGAGACCGGGGCGGGGGAGACCCAGTACTTC. The gene calls are TRBV10-3 and TRBJ2-5; D perhaps matches TRBD2 (6 bases). The CDR3 has 14 amino acids. The V gene lost 2 bases and the J gene lost 5 bases, with 12 bases spanning the gap. Germline V CDR1 and CDR2: ENHRY, SYGVKD.

The CDR3 reads CASSNGTVSYEQYF. Written as DNA, the CDR3 is TGTGCCAGCAGCAACGGGACAGTATCTTACGAGCAGTACTTC. J is TRBJ2-7 and V is TRBV21-1; TRBD1 is taken as the D call from the table, unchecked against the DNA. TRBV21-1 is a listed pseudogene. The CDR3 has 14 amino acids.

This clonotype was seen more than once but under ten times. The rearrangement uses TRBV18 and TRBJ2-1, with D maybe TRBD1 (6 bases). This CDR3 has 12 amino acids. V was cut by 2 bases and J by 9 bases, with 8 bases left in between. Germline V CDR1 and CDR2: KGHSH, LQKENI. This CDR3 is CASSPTGPEQFF. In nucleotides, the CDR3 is TGTGCCAGCTCACCAACAGGGCCTGAGCAGTTCTTC.

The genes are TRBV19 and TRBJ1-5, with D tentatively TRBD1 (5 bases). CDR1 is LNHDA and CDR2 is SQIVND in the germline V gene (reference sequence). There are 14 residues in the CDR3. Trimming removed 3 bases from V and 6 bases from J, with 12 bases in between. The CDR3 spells CASSIVGVGQPQHF. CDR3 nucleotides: TGTGCCAGTAGTATTGTGGGGGTAGGTCAGCCCCAGCATTTT.

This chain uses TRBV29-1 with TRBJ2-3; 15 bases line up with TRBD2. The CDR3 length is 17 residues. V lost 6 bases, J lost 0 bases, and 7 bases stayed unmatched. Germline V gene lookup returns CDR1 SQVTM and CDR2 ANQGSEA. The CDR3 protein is CSVDGTSGRTSTDTQYF. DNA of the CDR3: TGCAGCGTCGACGGGACTAGCGGGAGGACGAGCACAGATACGCAGTATTTT.

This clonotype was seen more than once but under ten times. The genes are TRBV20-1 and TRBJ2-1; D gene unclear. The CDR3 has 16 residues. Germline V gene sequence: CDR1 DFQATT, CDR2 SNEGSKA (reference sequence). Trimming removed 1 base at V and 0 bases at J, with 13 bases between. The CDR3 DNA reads TGCAGTGCTAGAGTTCGGACCGAGAGCTCCTACAATGAGCAGTTCTTC. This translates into CSARVRTESSYNEQFF.

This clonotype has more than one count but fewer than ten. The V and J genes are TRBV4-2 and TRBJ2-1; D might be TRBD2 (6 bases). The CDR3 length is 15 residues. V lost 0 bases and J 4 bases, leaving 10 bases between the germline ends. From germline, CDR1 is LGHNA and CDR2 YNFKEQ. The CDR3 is CASSQDTGVYNEQFF. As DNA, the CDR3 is TGTGCCAGCAGCCAAGATACGGGGGTATACAATGAGCAGTTCTTC.

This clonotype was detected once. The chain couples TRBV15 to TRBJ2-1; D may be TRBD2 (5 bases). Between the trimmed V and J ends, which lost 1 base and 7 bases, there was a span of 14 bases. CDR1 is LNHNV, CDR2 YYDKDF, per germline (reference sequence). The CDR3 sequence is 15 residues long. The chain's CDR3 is CATSRGQSTGNEQFF. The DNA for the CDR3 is TGTGCCACCAGCAGAGGGCAATCAACGGGGAATGAGCAGTTCTTC.

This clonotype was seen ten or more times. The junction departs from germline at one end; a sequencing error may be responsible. Here the CDR3 reads CASRFGTGDYGYTF. The DNA for the CDR3 is TGCGCCAGCAGGTTCGGGACAGGGGACTACGGCTACACCTTC. The chain has TRBV5-1 and TRBJ1-2, with 10 nucleotides matching TRBD1. This CDR3 is built from 14 residues. Germline V lookup: CDR1 SGHRS, CDR2 YFSETQ. The full variable domain, its missing parts supplied by reference TRBV5-1 and TRBJ1-2, is KAGVTQTPRYLIKTRGQQVTLSCSPISGHRSVSWYQQTPGQGLQFLFEYFSETQRNKGNFPGRFSGRQFSNSRSEMNVSTLELGDSALYLCASRFGTGDYGYTFGSGTRLTVV.

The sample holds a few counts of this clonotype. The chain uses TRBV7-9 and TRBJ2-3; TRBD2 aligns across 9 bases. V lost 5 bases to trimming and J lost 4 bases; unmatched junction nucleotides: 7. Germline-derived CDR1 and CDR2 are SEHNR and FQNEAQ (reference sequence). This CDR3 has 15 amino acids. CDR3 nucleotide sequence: TGTGCCAGCAGCCGACTAGCGGTTATTGCAGATACGCAGTATTTT. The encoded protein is CASSRLAVIADTQYF.

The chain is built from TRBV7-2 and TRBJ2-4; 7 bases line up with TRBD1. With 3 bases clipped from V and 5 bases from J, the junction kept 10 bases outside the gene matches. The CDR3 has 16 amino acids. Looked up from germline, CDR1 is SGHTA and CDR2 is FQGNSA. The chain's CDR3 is CASSLRGGVSENIQYF. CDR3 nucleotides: TGTGCCAGCAGCTTGAGAGGGGGCGTAAGCGAAAACATTCAGTACTTC. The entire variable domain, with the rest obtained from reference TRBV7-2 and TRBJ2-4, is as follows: GAGVSQSPSNKVTEKGKDVELRCDPISGHTALYWYRQSLGQGLEFLIYFQGNSAPDKSGLPSDRFSAERTGGSVSTLTIQRTQQEDSAVYLCASSLRGGVSENIQYFGAGTRLSVL.

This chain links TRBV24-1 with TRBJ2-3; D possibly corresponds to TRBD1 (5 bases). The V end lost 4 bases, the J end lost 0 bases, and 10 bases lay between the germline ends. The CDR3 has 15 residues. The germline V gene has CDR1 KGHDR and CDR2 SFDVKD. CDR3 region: CATSDQTASTDTQYF. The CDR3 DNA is TGTGCCACCAGTGACCAGACAGCTAGCACAGATACGCAGTATTTT.

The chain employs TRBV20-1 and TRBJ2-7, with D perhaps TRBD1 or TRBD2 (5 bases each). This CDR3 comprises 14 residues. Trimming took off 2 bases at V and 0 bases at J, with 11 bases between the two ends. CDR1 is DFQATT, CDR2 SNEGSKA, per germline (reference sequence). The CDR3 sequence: CSARSRDHSYEQYF. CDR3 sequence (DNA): TGCAGTGCTAGATCCCGGGACCACTCCTACGAGCAGTACTTC.

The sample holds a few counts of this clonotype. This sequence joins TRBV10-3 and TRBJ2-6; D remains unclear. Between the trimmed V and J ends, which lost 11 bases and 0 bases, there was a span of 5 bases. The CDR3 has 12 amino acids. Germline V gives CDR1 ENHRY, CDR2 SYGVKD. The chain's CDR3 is CAHSSGANVLTF. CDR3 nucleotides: TGTGCCCACTCCTCTGGGGCCAACGTCCTGACTTTC.

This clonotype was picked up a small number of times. In DNA, the CDR3 is TGTGCCAGCAGCTCCCCCCAGGGTTCTGAAAAACTGTTTTTT. Translated, it gives CASSSPQGSEKLFF. The chain combines TRBV7-8 with TRBJ1-4; weak D call: TRBD1 (5 bases). CDR3 length: 14 amino acids. V lost 4 bases, J lost 7 bases, and 13 bases lay in between. Germline V lookup: CDR1 SGHVS, CDR2 FQNEAQ.

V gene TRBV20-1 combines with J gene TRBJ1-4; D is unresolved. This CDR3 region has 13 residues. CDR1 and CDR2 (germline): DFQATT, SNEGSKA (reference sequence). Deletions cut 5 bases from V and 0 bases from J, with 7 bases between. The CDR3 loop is CSAAGTTNEKLFF. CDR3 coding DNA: TGCAGTGCTGCAGGCACAACTAATGAAAAACTGTTTTTT.

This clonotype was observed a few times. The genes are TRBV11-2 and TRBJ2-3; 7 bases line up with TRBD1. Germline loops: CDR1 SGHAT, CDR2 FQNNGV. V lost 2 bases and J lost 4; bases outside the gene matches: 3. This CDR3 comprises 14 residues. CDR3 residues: CASSLSQGSDTQYF. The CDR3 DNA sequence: TGTGCCAGCAGCTTATCACAGGGGTCAGATACGCAGTATTTT.

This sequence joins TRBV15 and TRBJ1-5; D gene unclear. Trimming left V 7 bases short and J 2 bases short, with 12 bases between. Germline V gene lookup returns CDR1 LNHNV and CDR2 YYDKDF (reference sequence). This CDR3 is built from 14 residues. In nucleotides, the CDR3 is TGTGCCACCACTTCCGCGTTGGGCAATCAGCCCCAGCATTTT. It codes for CATTSALGNQPQHF.

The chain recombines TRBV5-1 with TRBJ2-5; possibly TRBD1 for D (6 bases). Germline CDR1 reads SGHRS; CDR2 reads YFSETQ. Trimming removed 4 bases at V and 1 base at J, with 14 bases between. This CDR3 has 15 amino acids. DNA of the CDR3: TGCGCCAGCAGCCCCCGTGGCAGGGGCCAAGAGACCCAGTACTTC. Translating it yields CASSPRGRGQETQYF.

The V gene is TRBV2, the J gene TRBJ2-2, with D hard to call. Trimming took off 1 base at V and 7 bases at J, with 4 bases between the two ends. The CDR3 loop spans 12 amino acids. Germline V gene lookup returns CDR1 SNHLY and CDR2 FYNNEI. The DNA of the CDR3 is TGTGCCAGCAGTGAAGACGGCGGGGAGCTGTTTTTT. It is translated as CASSEDGGELFF. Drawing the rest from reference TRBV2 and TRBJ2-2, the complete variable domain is EPEVTQTPSHQVTQMGQEVILRCVPISNHLYFYWYRQILGQKVEFLVSFYNNEISEKSEIFDDQFSVERPDGSNFTLKIRSTKLEDSAMYFCASSEDGGELFFGEGSRLTVL.